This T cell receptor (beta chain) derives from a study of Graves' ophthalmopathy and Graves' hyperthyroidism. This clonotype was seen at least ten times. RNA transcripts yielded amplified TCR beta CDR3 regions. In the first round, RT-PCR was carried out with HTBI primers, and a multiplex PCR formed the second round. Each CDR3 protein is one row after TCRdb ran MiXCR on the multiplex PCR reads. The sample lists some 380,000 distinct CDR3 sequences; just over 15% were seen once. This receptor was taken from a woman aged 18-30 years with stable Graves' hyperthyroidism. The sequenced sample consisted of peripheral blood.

In DNA form, the CDR3 reads TGTGCCAGCAGTCGTGACAGGGCCGGGGCCAACGTCCTGACTTTC. Translated: CASSRDRAGANVLTF. V and J are TRBV6-1 and TRBJ2-6, with 7 bases that match TRBD1. With 5 bases clipped from V and 4 bases from J, the junction kept 5 bases outside the gene matches. CDR1 and CDR2 (germline): MNHNS, SASEGT. The CDR3 is made up of 15 amino acids.